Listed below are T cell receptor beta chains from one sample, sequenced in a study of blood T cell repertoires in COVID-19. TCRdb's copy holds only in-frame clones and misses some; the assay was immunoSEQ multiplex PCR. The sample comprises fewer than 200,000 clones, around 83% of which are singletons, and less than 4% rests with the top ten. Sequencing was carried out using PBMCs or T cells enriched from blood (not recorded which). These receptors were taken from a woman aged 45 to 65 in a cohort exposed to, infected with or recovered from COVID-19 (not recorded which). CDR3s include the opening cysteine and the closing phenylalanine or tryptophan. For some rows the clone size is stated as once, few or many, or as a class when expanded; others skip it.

CDR3 protein: CASSLAGDSNSPLHF
J gene: TRBJ1-6
V gene: TRBV19
clone size: -

CDR3 protein: CASSRRGTDEEQYF
J gene: TRBJ2-7
V gene: TRBV7-9
clone size: -

CDR3 protein: CASSRRTSGRVDTQYF
J gene: TRBJ2-3
V gene: TRBV19
clone size: -

CDR3 protein: CSASLLAGGKNEQFF
J gene: TRBJ2-1
V gene: TRBV20-1
clone size: -

CDR3 protein: CASSPGAGIYNEQFF
J gene: TRBJ2-1
V gene: TRBV3-1/TRBV3-2
clone size: -

CDR3 protein: CASRRQGSNQPQHF
J gene: TRBJ1-5
V gene: TRBV27
clone size: -

CDR3 protein: CASSSLGQGSYEQYF
J gene: TRBJ2-7
V gene: TRBV27
clone size: -

CDR3 protein: CAISVKGEGNQPQHF
J gene: TRBJ1-5
V gene: TRBV10-3
clone size: -

CDR3 protein: CAWSSVPQETQYF
J gene: TRBJ2-5
V gene: TRBV30
clone size: -

CDR3 protein: CASSLEGTSGTGELFF
J gene: TRBJ2-2
V gene: TRBV5-6
clone size: many

CDR3 protein: CASSSPRTSNEQFF
J gene: TRBJ2-1
V gene: TRBV7-3
clone size: -

CDR3 protein: CASKAGDLYEQYF
J gene: TRBJ2-7
V gene: TRBV2
clone size: -

CDR3 protein: CASSNRQGNQPQHF
J gene: TRBJ1-5
V gene: TRBV2
clone size: -

CDR3 protein: CSARTDTYNEQFF
J gene: TRBJ2-1
V gene: TRBV29-1
clone size: -

CDR3 protein: CASSFGGRGGANVLTF
J gene: TRBJ2-6
V gene: TRBV7-9
clone size: once

CDR3 protein: CASSAGTGTGQPQHF
J gene: TRBJ1-5
V gene: TRBV7-6
clone size: -

CDR3 protein: CASSQDRVSHEQYF
J gene: TRBJ2-7
V gene: TRBV4-2
clone size: -

CDR3 protein: CASSQDGKIGAEKLFF
J gene: TRBJ1-4
V gene: TRBV3-1/TRBV3-2
clone size: -

CDR3 protein: CASSRQEITDTQYF
J gene: TRBJ2-3
V gene: TRBV5-4
clone size: -

CDR3 protein: CATAGTYEQYF
J gene: TRBJ2-7
V gene: TRBV28
clone size: many

CDR3 protein: CASSIIVGTGTYNEQFF
J gene: TRBJ2-1
V gene: TRBV19
clone size: -

CDR3 protein: CASSPPRLAGVRDTQYF
J gene: TRBJ2-3
V gene: TRBV28
clone size: -

CDR3 protein: CASSLETGDDSPLHF
J gene: TRBJ1-6
V gene: TRBV7-2
clone size: medium-sized

CDR3 protein: CASVTGDSRNTIYF
J gene: TRBJ1-3
V gene: TRBV6-5
clone size: -

CDR3 protein: CASSSWTGIDSVQAFF
J gene: TRBJ1-1
V gene: TRBV5-1
clone size: -

CDR3 protein: CASSQGAGNTIYF
J gene: TRBJ1-3
V gene: TRBV3-1/TRBV3-2
clone size: -

CDR3 protein: CASRATTESEAFF
J gene: TRBJ1-1
V gene: TRBV7-3
clone size: -

CDR3 protein: CASSPGDSNQPQHF
J gene: TRBJ1-5
V gene: TRBV5-1
clone size: -

CDR3 protein: CASSLMRRGQDGYTF
J gene: TRBJ1-2
V gene: TRBV7-3
clone size: -

CDR3 protein: CSVEGGRGADTQYF
J gene: TRBJ2-3
V gene: TRBV29-1
clone size: -